The 14 T cell receptor beta chains below come from one sample, sequenced in a study of blood T cell repertoires in COVID-19. The assay was immunoSEQ multiplex PCR, and TCRdb's table has in-frame clones only and misses some. The sample contains 250,000 to 300,000 clones, about 80% of which appear only once. Sequenced input: PBMCs or T cells enriched from blood (not recorded which). The receptor source for this set is a young man with acute COVID-19.

The chain combines TRBV29-1 with TRBJ1-5; 7 positions match TRBD1. With 6 bases clipped from V and 2 bases from J, the junction kept 10 bases outside the gene matches. Germline V gene sequence: CDR1 SQVTM, CDR2 ANQGSEA. This CDR3 is 15 amino acids long. The CDR3, as DNA: TGCAGCGTGGTGCTGGAGGGGGCACGCAATCAGCCCCAGCATTTT. It translates to CSVVLEGARNQPQHF. The variable domain in full, completed from reference TRBV29-1 and TRBJ1-5, reads SAVISQKPSRDICQRGTSLTIQCQVDSQVTMMFWYRQQPGQSLTLIATANQGSEATYESGFVIDKFPISRPNLTFSTLTVSNMSPEDSSIYLCSVVLEGARNQPQHFGDGTRLSIL.

This clone showed up just a few times. V and J are TRBV7-9 and TRBJ2-7; 8 bases line up with TRBD1. The V gene end was trimmed by 2 bases and the J gene end by 5 bases; junction bases not matched to a gene: 5. This CDR3 is built from 14 residues. Germline V lookup: CDR1 SEHNR, CDR2 FQNEAQ (reference sequence). The CDR3 loop reads CASSLRRTGNEQYV. CDR3 DNA sequence: TGTGCCAGCAGCTTAAGACGGACAGGGAACGAGCAGTACGTC.

The V call is TRBV21-1, the J call TRBJ1-4. TRBV21-1 is designated a pseudogene. There are 13 residues in the CDR3. CDR3 nucleotide sequence: TGTGCCAGCTGGGCGGGATCGCATGAAAAACTGTTTTTT. Its protein product is CASWAGSHEKLFF.

The chain carries TRBV19 and TRBJ2-1; possibly TRBD2 for D (6 bases). Germline values: CDR1 LNHDA, CDR2 SQIVND (reference sequence). The CDR3 totals 14 residues. V was cut by 8 bases and J by 8 bases, with 19 bases left in between. The CDR3 here is CASHPGLTRDEQFF. DNA for the CDR3: TGTGCCAGTCATCCGGGACTCACTCGCGATGAGCAGTTCTTC.

This clone was observed a few times. CDR3 bases: TGTGCCAGCAGTGGGGGACAGAGGGGTCTTTACTCCTACAATGAGCAGTTCTTC. Protein sequence: CASSGGQRGLYSYNEQFF. The J gene is TRBJ2-1, the V gene TRBV25-1, with 7 bases lining up with TRBD1. Germline V lookup: CDR1 MGHDK, CDR2 SYGVNS. This CDR3 region has 18 residues. V lost 4 bases, J lost 0 bases, and 12 bases stayed unmatched.

This chain links TRBV2 with TRBJ1-6, with D unresolved. CDR1 SNHLY and CDR2 FYNNEI come from the germline V gene. CDR3 size: 13 residues. Trimming removed 2 bases at V and 7 bases at J, with 6 bases between. The chain's CDR3 is CASSEMSNSPLHF. The CDR3 DNA reads TGTGCCAGCAGTGAAATGTCAAATTCACCCCTCCACTTT.

This clone has only a few counts. The genes are TRBV7-9 and TRBJ1-2, with D uncertain. The ends were cut back, 5 bases at V and 7 bases at J, with 8 bases in the middle. CDR1 is SEHNR, CDR2 FQNEAQ, per germline (reference sequence). The CDR3 totals 11 residues. The CDR3 sequence: CASSPVRGYTF. CDR3 DNA sequence: TGTGCCAGCAGCCCAGTCCGTGGCTACACCTTC.

The chain uses TRBV6-6 and TRBJ2-5; D may be TRBD2 (6 bases). Deletions cut 0 bases from V and 4 bases from J, with 12 bases between. Looked up from germline, CDR1 is MNHNY and CDR2 is SVGAGI (reference sequence). The length of the CDR3 is 15 residues. CDR3 bases: TGTGCCAGCAGTTACTCCGCGGGACTCACAGAGACCCAGTACTTC. Translation: CASSYSAGLTETQYF.

This clone came up once. The rearrangement joins TRBV10-3 to TRBJ2-2, with D maybe TRBD2 (5 bases). Trimming removed 0 bases at V and 7 bases at J, with 15 bases between. Germline CDR1 and CDR2: ENHRY and SYGVKD. The CDR3 runs 16 residues. The CDR3 bases are TGTGCCATCAGTGAGTCGACGGGGTTACTCCTCGGGGAGCTGTTTTTT. It codes for CAISESTGLLLGELFF.

The chain joins TRBV27 to TRBJ1-2, with a tentative D call TRBD1 (5 bases). The CDR3 covers 15 residues. Trimming took off 0 bases at V and 5 bases at J, with 13 bases between the two ends. Per the germline V gene, CDR1 is MNHEY and CDR2 is SMNVEV (reference sequence). The CDR3 loop is CASSLSPTARYGYTF. DNA of the CDR3: TGTGCCAGCAGTTTATCCCCGACAGCCAGGTATGGCTACACCTTC.

The gene calls are TRBV7-9 and TRBJ2-1; 7 bases map to TRBD1. Germline loops: CDR1 SEHNR, CDR2 FQNEAQ (reference sequence). J was trimmed by 9 bases and V by 6 bases; bases with no gene match: 17. The CDR3 sequence is 16 residues long. CDR3 in DNA: TGTGCCAGCAGAGAACAACAGGGGATTTTCTCGGGTGAGCAGTTCTTC. This encodes CASREQQGIFSGEQFF.

This rearrangement joins TRBV11-2 to TRBJ1-2; D ambiguous. Trimming removed 5 bases from V and 7 bases from J, with 11 bases in between. This CDR3 region has 12 residues. Germline CDR1 is SGHAT and CDR2 is FQNNGV. This CDR3 reads CASSGSTVGYTF. DNA of the CDR3: TGTGCCAGCAGCGGGAGCACTGTTGGCTACACCTTC.

The chain recombines TRBV28 with TRBJ1-5; D is unclear. The CDR3 is 13 residues long. Germline V gene sequence: CDR1 MDHEN, CDR2 SYDVKM. V lost 7 bases to trimming and J lost 7 bases, with 14 bases between them. The CDR3 is CASMMRELQPQHF. The DNA for the CDR3 is TGTGCCAGCATGATGAGGGAGTTGCAGCCCCAGCATTTT.

CDR3 coding DNA: TGTGCCAGCCGTAGGACTAGCGGGAGCGAGACCCAGTACTTC. Its translation: CASRRTSGSETQYF. The chain employs TRBV19 and TRBJ2-5, with 13 bases lining up with TRBD2. CDR3 length: 14 residues. CDR1 LNHDA and CDR2 SQIVND come from the germline V gene (reference sequence). V lost 9 bases to trimming and J lost 5 bases; unmatched junction nucleotides: 6. The full variable domain, rest sourced from reference TRBV19 and TRBJ2-5, is DGGITQSPKYLFRKEGQNVTLSCEQNLNHDAMYWYRQDPGQGLRLIYYSQIVNDFQKGDIAEGYSVSREKKESFPLTVTSAQKNPTAFYLCASRRTSGSETQYFGPGTRLLVL.